These T cell receptor beta chains were read from a single sample in a study of kidney transplant recipient with SARS-CoV-2 infection. TCRdb recomputed calls from the reads with MiXCR, one row per CDR3 protein. The sample yields approximately 240,000 distinct CDR3 sequences, 25% to 30% seen once. The sequenced sample was a blood sample, obtained at baseline and on roughly day 110 from a kidney transplant recipient. The receptors derive from a young adult male patient who had COVID-19 and was a kidney transplant recipient. Some T cells may have come from the graft donor. Both conserved end residues are part of each CDR3. Each record gives: J gene, V gene, clone size, D gene, CDR3 protein, CDR3 DNA. D genes are given only for firm matches. Clone size is not always given. Where it is, it says once, few, many or a class for expanded clones.

j_gene: TRBJ1-2
v_gene: TRBV11-1
abundance: many
d_gene: -
CDR3aa: CASSWTGKAGKTYGYTF
CDR3nt: TGTGCCAGCAGCTGGACGGGTAAGGCTGGAAAGACCTATGGCTACACCTTC

j_gene: TRBJ2-7
v_gene: TRBV10-3
abundance: many
d_gene: TRBD1
CDR3aa: CAISERQGEQYF
CDR3nt: TGTGCCATCAGTGAACGACAGGGCGAGCAGTACTTC

j_gene: TRBJ1-2
v_gene: TRBV7-2
abundance: -
d_gene: -
CDR3aa: CASSVKLRGGKTNGYTF
CDR3nt: TGTGCCAGCAGCGTAAAGCTCAGAGGCGGAAAGACCAATGGCTACACCTTC

j_gene: TRBJ1-2
v_gene: TRBV30
abundance: -
d_gene: -
CDR3aa: CAWYLWRYRKTYGYTF
CDR3nt: TGTGCCTGGTACCTTTGGCGTTATAGAAAGACCTATGGCTACACCTTC

j_gene: TRBJ1-4
v_gene: TRBV20-1
abundance: few
d_gene: -
CDR3aa: CSAGGGGEKLFF
CDR3nt: TGCAGTGCTGGGGGAGGAGGTGAAAAACTGTTTTTT

j_gene: TRBJ1-4
v_gene: TRBV4-1
abundance: many
d_gene: -
CDR3aa: CASSQEVRATNEKLFF
CDR3nt: TGCGCCAGCAGCCAAGAGGTCAGGGCAACTAATGAAAAACTGTTTTTT

j_gene: TRBJ1-5
v_gene: TRBV12-5
abundance: many
d_gene: -
CDR3aa: CASALSYQPQHF
CDR3nt: TGTGCTAGTGCCCTGTCCTATCAGCCCCAGCATTTT

j_gene: TRBJ1-3
v_gene: TRBV5-4
abundance: many
d_gene: -
CDR3aa: CASSEEGVRGPGNTIYF
CDR3nt: TGTGCCAGCAGCGAGGAGGGTGTACGGGGACCTGGAAACACCATATATTTT

j_gene: TRBJ1-2
v_gene: TRBV23-1
abundance: many
d_gene: -
CDR3aa: CASSRIMLRRKTYGYTF
CDR3nt: TGCGCCAGCAGTCGAATAATGCTACGCAGAAAGACCTATGGCTACACCTTC

j_gene: TRBJ1-2
v_gene: TRBV7-4
abundance: -
d_gene: -
CDR3aa: CASSLTSSARKTYGYTF
CDR3nt: TGTGCCAGCAGCCTGACATCTTCAGCTCGAAAGACCTATGGCTACACCTTC

j_gene: TRBJ1-1
v_gene: TRBV7-9
abundance: many
d_gene: -
CDR3aa: CASSLDPNTEAFF
CDR3nt: TGTGCCAGCAGCTTAGACCCGAACACTGAAGCTTTCTTT

j_gene: TRBJ1-5
v_gene: TRBV10-2
abundance: many
d_gene: TRBD1
CDR3aa: CASKANRGLGQPQHF
CDR3nt: TGCGCCAGCAAGGCAAACAGGGGGCTTGGCCAGCCCCAGCATTTT

j_gene: TRBJ2-3
v_gene: TRBV9
abundance: -
d_gene: -
CDR3aa: CASSARQDRSSTDTQCF
CDR3nt: TGTGCCAGCAGCGCACGACAGGACAGATCCAGCACAGATACGCAGTGTTTT

j_gene: TRBJ2-3
v_gene: TRBV12-3/TRBV12-4
abundance: many
d_gene: -
CDR3aa: CASSLITDTQYF
CDR3nt: TGTGCCAGCAGTTTAATCACAGATACGCAGTATTTT

j_gene: TRBJ1-5
v_gene: TRBV7-9
abundance: many
d_gene: -
CDR3aa: CASSLDSPGDQPQHF
CDR3nt: TGTGCCAGCAGCCTGGACAGCCCCGGCGATCAGCCCCAGCATTTT

j_gene: TRBJ2-7
v_gene: TRBV28
abundance: many
d_gene: TRBD1
CDR3aa: CVAGTGTYEQYF
CDR3nt: TGTGTCGCCGGGACAGGGACCTACGAGCAGTACTTC

j_gene: TRBJ2-2
v_gene: TRBV18
abundance: many
d_gene: TRBD2
CDR3aa: CASSPQDSGRGTGELFF
CDR3nt: TGTGCCAGCTCACCACAGGACAGCGGGAGGGGGACCGGGGAGCTGTTTTTT

j_gene: TRBJ1-5
v_gene: TRBV28
abundance: many
d_gene: -
CDR3aa: CASSLEAGHNQPQHF
CDR3nt: TGTGCCAGCAGTTTAGAGGCAGGGCATAATCAGCCCCAGCATTTT

j_gene: TRBJ1-2
v_gene: TRBV6-5
abundance: many
d_gene: -
CDR3aa: CASSGMRECRKTYGYTF
CDR3nt: TGTGCCAGCAGTGGAATGCGGGAATGTAGAAAGACCTATGGCTACACCTTC

j_gene: TRBJ1-5
v_gene: TRBV4-1
abundance: many
d_gene: -
CDR3aa: CASSQEGYNQPQHF
CDR3nt: TGCGCCAGCAGCCAAGAAGGGTATAATCAGCCCCAGCATTTT

j_gene: TRBJ2-6
v_gene: TRBV20-1
abundance: many
d_gene: -
CDR3aa: CSARGAVLSSGANVLTF
CDR3nt: TGCAGTGCTAGGGGGGCAGTTCTGAGCTCTGGGGCCAACGTCCTGACTTTC

j_gene: TRBJ2-7
v_gene: TRBV6-2/TRBV6-3
abundance: many
d_gene: -
CDR3aa: CASSYATGTFHYEQYF
CDR3nt: TGTGCCAGCAGTTACGCCACCGGGACTTTCCATTACGAGCAGTACTTC

j_gene: TRBJ2-2
v_gene: TRBV3-1
abundance: many
d_gene: -
CDR3aa: CASSPSSPISGLTGELFF
CDR3nt: TGTGCCAGCAGCCCTAGTTCTCCCATTTCAGGCTTGACCGGGGAGCTGTTTTTT

j_gene: TRBJ1-1
v_gene: TRBV6-5
abundance: many
d_gene: TRBD1
CDR3aa: CASKRSQGGYTEAFF
CDR3nt: TGTGCCAGCAAAAGGTCACAGGGGGGGTACACTGAAGCTTTCTTT

j_gene: TRBJ2-3
v_gene: TRBV20-1
abundance: few
d_gene: TRBD2
CDR3aa: CSVQLAVTDTQYF
CDR3nt: TGCAGTGTTCAGCTAGCGGTTACAGATACGCAGTATTTT

j_gene: TRBJ1-4
v_gene: TRBV2
abundance: many
d_gene: -
CDR3aa: CASRSYTTGTENEKLFF
CDR3nt: TGTGCCAGCAGGTCTTACACTACCGGGACCGAGAATGAAAAACTGTTTTTT

j_gene: TRBJ2-1
v_gene: TRBV29-1
abundance: many
d_gene: -
CDR3aa: CSVDPGIGQFF
CDR3nt: TGCAGCGTTGATCCGGGTATCGGGCAGTTCTTC

j_gene: TRBJ1-2
v_gene: TRBV19
abundance: many
d_gene: -
CDR3aa: CASSGAVTNRKTYGYTF
CDR3nt: TGTGCCAGTAGTGGGGCTGTGACAAATCGAAAGACCTATGGCTACACCTTC

j_gene: TRBJ1-4
v_gene: TRBV28
abundance: many
d_gene: -
CDR3aa: CASSLGQGIMFF
CDR3nt: TGTGCCAGCAGTTTAGGTCAGGGGATAATGTTTTTT

j_gene: TRBJ2-2
v_gene: TRBV10-3
abundance: -
d_gene: -
CDR3aa: CAVSDSTANIGELFF
CDR3nt: TGTGCCGTCAGTGATTCGACGGCGAACATCGGGGAGCTGTTTTTT

j_gene: TRBJ1-2
v_gene: TRBV11-3
abundance: many
d_gene: -
CDR3aa: CASSTVRDLGKTYGYTF
CDR3nt: TGTGCCAGCAGCACAGTCCGCGATCTCGGAAAGACCTATGGCTACACCTTC

j_gene: TRBJ1-1
v_gene: TRBV4-1
abundance: many
d_gene: -
CDR3aa: CASSHPDRNTEAFF
CDR3nt: TGCGCCAGCAGCCATCCCGACAGGAACACTGAAGCTTTCTTT

j_gene: TRBJ1-4
v_gene: TRBV10-2
abundance: many
d_gene: TRBD1
CDR3aa: CASSTGATNEKLFF
CDR3nt: TGCGCCAGCAGTACAGGGGCAACTAATGAAAAACTGTTTTTT

j_gene: TRBJ2-2
v_gene: TRBV3-2
abundance: many
d_gene: -
CDR3aa: CASSHFRGRELFF
CDR3nt: TGTGCCAGCAGCCACTTCCGGGGCCGGGAGCTGTTTTTT

j_gene: TRBJ1-5
v_gene: TRBV6-5
abundance: many
d_gene: TRBD1
CDR3aa: CASRPGQGASQPQHF
CDR3nt: TGTGCCAGCAGGCCGGGACAGGGGGCGAGTCAGCCCCAGCATTTT

j_gene: TRBJ2-3
v_gene: TRBV5-6
abundance: -
d_gene: TRBD2
CDR3aa: CASRGLGEYAQYF
CDR3nt: TGTGCCAGCAGAGGACTAGGGGAGTATGCGCAGTATTTT

j_gene: TRBJ1-2
v_gene: TRBV6-5
abundance: many
d_gene: -
CDR3aa: CASSYPRECRKTYGYTF
CDR3nt: TGTGCCAGCAGTTATCCTAGGGAATGTAGAAAGACCTATGGCTACACCTTC

j_gene: TRBJ2-1
v_gene: TRBV29-1
abundance: many
d_gene: -
CDR3aa: CSVAGSNNEQFF
CDR3nt: TGCAGCGTTGCGGGGTCGAACAATGAGCAGTTCTTC